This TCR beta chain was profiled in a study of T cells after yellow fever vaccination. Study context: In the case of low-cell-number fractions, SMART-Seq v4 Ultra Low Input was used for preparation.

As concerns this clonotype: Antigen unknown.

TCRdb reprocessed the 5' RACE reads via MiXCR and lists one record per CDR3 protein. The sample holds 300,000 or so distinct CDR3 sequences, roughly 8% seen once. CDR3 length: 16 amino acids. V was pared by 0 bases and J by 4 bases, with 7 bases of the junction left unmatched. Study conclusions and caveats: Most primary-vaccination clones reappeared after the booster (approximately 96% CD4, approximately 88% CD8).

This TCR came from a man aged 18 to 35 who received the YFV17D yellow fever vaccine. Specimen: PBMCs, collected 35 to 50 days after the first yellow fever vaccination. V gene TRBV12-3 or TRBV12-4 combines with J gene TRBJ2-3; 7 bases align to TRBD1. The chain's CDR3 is CASSLAGGRSADTQYF. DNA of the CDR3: TGTGCCAGCAGTTTAGCAGGGGGCCGGAGCGCAGATACGCAGTATTTT.